This TCR beta chain comes out of a study of cytomegalovirus exposure and HLA in healthy donors. About the study: The platform used for the approximately 130 validation repertoires matched that of the roughly 720 first-cohort repertoires, a later analysis reported.

Here immunoSEQ multiplex PCR was the method, and the copy in TCRdb shows in-frame clones only, minus some. The profile shows 220,000 or so clones, 75% to 90% of them singletons. The ends lost 3 bases at V and 2 bases at J; junction bases unmatched: 10. Germline V gives CDR1 LNHDA, CDR2 SQIVND (reference sequence). The CDR3 is 17 amino acids. Sequenced sample: PBMCs. V is TRBV19 and J is TRBJ2-3, with 8 bases that match TRBD2. The receptor was isolated from a woman in her 30s in good health and CMV-seropositive. CDR3 region: CASSMVVAGGSTDTQYF. The CDR3 DNA sequence: TGTGCCAGTAGTATGGTGGTCGCGGGAGGTTCCACAGATACGCAGTATTTT.